This TCR beta chain emerged from a study of cytomegalovirus exposure and HLA in healthy donors. About this clone itself: The antigen remains undetermined.

The CDR3 runs to 15 residues. Germline V gives CDR1 SQVTM, CDR2 ANQGSEA. Losses at the gene ends were 7 bases for V and 4 bases for J; bases not matched to a gene: 12. PCR amplification relied on 60 Vbeta primers (plus 13 Jbeta primers). Assay used: immunoSEQ multiplex PCR; TCRdb lists only in-frame clones, some missing. The sample holds 130,000 or so clones, approximately 8.7% seen once. General study results and limits: Per published reports, the classifier diagnosed cytomegalovirus status with high specificity and sensitivity.

The V call is TRBV29-1, the J call TRBJ2-2; TRBD2 aligns across 7 bases. Source material: PBMCs. The TCR was taken from a middle-aged man in good health and CMV-seronegative. Here the CDR3 DNA reads TGCAGCGCAGAGGCGCGGGGGTCGGGCACCGGGGAGCTGTTTTTT. This codes for CSAEARGSGTGELFF.